This T cell receptor (beta chain) was documented in a study of technical replicates of blood from several donors. Germline CDR1 LNHDA, CDR2 SQIVND (reference sequence). V was trimmed by 5 bases and J by 7 bases, leaving 20 bases between them. The CDR3 consists of 16 residues. Sequenced by immunoSEQ multiplex PCR; TCRdb stores in-frame clones only, minus some. The table shows roughly 69,000 clones, with approximately 86% occurring only once. The sample taken for sequencing was PBMCs. The chain couples TRBV19 to TRBJ2-2, with D perhaps matching TRBD2 (5 bases). The TCR originated in a human donor in good health. Some clones in this sample may be carry-over from other donors' samples. CDR3 nucleotide sequence: TGTGCCAGTAGTTCCTCAACGGACTTGTCGGGCGGGGAGCTGTTTTTT. Protein sequence: CASSSSTDLSGGELFF.